This T cell receptor beta chain emerged from a study of blood T cell repertoires in COVID-19. Whole-study context: There were acute and convalescent COVID-19 samples, and they came from the United States, Italy and Spain. T cells, B-cell-depleted T cells, or PBMCs provided the cDNA or gDNA that served as material.

Using immunoSEQ multiplex PCR, the repertoire was profiled, and TCRdb retains in-frame clones only, with some absent. Of approximately 180,000 clones detected, over 65% appear once; the ten largest clones hold 18%. This TCR was sampled from a person between 65 and 79 years old with COVID-19, enrolled during active disease. Sequenced sample: peripheral blood.

The CDR3 sequence is CASSDTGARQETQYF. Here the CDR3 DNA reads TGCGCCAGCAGCGACACAGGGGCCCGTCAAGAGACCCAGTACTTC. The chain combines TRBV4-1 with TRBJ2-5; 7 bases agree with TRBD1. Germline V CDR1 and CDR2: MGHRA, YSYEKL. The junction had 8 bases not matched to a gene; V was cut back by 5 bases and J by 2 bases. The CDR3 runs 15 residues.